This T cell receptor beta chain was identified in a study of shared clonotypes between healthy human individuals. At the level of the study: There were three CD4 naive, three CD4 memory, two CD8 naive and one CD8 memory plates per donor. Study-wide results and limits: Researchers found naive subsets generally carried larger estimated richness than memory subsets. Few donors restricted represented genetic and exposure-history diversity.

Concerning this clone itself: Its specificity is not known.

The deep-level immunoSEQ assay was used. Assay: immunoSEQ multiplex PCR; the TCRdb copy retains only in-frame clones and omits some. The sample carries 1.5 million to 2.5 million clones, about 95% recorded once. Terminally differentiated effector memory CD45RA+ cells were excluded from the naive CD8 cells, which were CD45RO-negative and positively selected for CCR7. V lost 0 bases and J lost 4; bases outside the gene matches: 6. CDR1 is SGDLS, CDR2 YYNGEE, per germline. The CDR3 is 15 amino acids. This sequence joins TRBV9 and TRBJ1-2; TRBD1 agrees at 7 bases. Sequenced: naive CD8+ T cells sorted from blood. The TCR was taken from a man younger than 30 in good health. The CDR3 loop is CASSVGDSDLYGYTF. The CDR3 DNA is TGTGCCAGCAGCGTAGGGGACAGCGACCTCTATGGCTACACCTTC.